The text below deals with one T cell receptor (beta chain). Its antigen remains unknown. The data derive from a study of ipilimumab plus nivolumab after autologous stem cell transplantation. Here immunoSEQ multiplex PCR was the method, and the copy in TCRdb shows in-frame clones only, minus some. The repertoire has about 13,000 clones, about three quarters of them found once; the top ten carry over 15%. This CDR3 comprises 15 residues. V shed 4 bases and J 8 bases; nucleotides not matched to a gene: 8. Per germline, CDR1 SNHLY and CDR2 FYNNEI. Study results and limitations: The authors say TCR, Treg and microbiome findings warrant further study.

The input for sequencing was PBMCs, taken in a trial of ipilimumab plus nivolumab as post-transplant consolidation. The receptor was derived from a male donor with diffuse large B-cell lymphoma. The gene calls are TRBV2 and TRBJ2-1, with 10 bases aligning to TRBD2. The CDR3 sequence: CASSGGGTSDDEQFF. The CDR3 DNA reads as TGTGCCAGCAGTGGGGGAGGGACTAGCGATGATGAGCAGTTCTTC.